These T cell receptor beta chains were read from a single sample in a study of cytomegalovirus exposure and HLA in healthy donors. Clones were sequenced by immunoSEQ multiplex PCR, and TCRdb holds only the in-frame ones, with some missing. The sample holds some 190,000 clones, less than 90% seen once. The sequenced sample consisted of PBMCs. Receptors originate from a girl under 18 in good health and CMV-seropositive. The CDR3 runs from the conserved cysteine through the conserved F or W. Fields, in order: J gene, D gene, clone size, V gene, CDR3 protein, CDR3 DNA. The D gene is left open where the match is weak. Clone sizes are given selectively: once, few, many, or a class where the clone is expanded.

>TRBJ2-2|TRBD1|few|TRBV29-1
CSVRGQVNTGELFF
TGCAGCGTACGGGGACAGGTTAACACCGGGGAGCTGTTTTTT
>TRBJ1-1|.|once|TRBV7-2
CASSRAQAPEAFF
TGTGCCAGCAGCCGGGCACAGGCTCCCGAAGCTTTCTTT
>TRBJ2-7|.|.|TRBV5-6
CASSLVLNYEQYF
TGTGCCAGCAGCTTGGTCCTTAACTACGAGCAGTACTTC
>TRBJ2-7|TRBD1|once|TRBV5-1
CASSLEDRGMAEQYF
TGCGCCAGCAGCTTGGAAGACAGGGGGATGGCCGAGCAGTACTTC
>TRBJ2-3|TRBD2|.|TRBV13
CASSLRLARSDTQYF
TGTGCCAGCAGCCTCAGACTAGCGAGGTCAGATACGCAGTATTTT
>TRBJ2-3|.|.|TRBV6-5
CASSSEARDTQYF
TGTGCCAGCAGTTCCGAAGCGCGAGATACGCAGTATTTT
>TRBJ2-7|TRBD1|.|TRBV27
CASRQQGLTYEQYF
TGTGCCAGCAGGCAACAGGGGTTAACCTACGAGCAGTACTTC
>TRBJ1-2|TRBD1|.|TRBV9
CASSHGTGYGYTF
TGTGCCAGCAGCCACGGGACAGGCTATGGCTACACCTTC
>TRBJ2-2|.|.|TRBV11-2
CASTENLGAAGELFF
TGTGCCAGCACCGAAAACTTGGGGGCAGCCGGGGAGCTGTTTTTT
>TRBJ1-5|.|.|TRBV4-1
CASSLRQALSNQPQHF
TGCGCCAGCAGCCTCCGACAGGCCCTTAGCAATCAGCCCCAGCATTTT
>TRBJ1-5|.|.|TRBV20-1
CSAASEPQHF
TGCAGTGCCGCCTCGGAGCCCCAGCATTTT
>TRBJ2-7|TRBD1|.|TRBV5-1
CASSGTGAHEQYF
TGCGCCAGCAGCGGGACAGGGGCCCACGAGCAGTACTTC
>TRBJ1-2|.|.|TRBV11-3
CASSSQGLYTF
TGTGCCAGCAGCTCCCAGGGACTCTACACCTTC
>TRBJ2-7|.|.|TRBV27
CASSLYRLPNEQYF
TGTGCCAGCAGTTTATACAGGCTTCCCAACGAGCAGTACTTC
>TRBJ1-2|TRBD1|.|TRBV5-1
CASGIGQETYGYTF
TGCGCCAGCGGGATCGGACAGGAGACCTATGGCTACACCTTC
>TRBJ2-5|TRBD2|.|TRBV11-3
CASSSGTSGLQETQYF
TGTGCCAGCAGCTCCGGGACTAGCGGCTTACAAGAGACCCAGTACTTC
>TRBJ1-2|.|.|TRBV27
CASSLSRQITYGYTF
TGTGCCAGCAGTTTATCGAGGCAGATAACCTATGGCTACACCTTC
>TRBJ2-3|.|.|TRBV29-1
CSVEDRWQGIPDTQYF
TGCAGCGTTGAAGATCGTTGGCAGGGGATCCCAGATACGCAGTATTTT
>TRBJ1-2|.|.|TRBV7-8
CASSYRETDYGYTF
TGTGCCAGCAGTTACAGGGAAACGGACTATGGCTACACCTTC
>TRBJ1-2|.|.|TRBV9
CASSVGHSYTF
TGTGCCAGCAGCGTAGGTCACAGCTACACCTTC
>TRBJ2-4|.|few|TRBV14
CASSSGVKNIQYF
TGTGCCAGCAGCTCGGGGGTGAAAAACATTCAGTACTTC
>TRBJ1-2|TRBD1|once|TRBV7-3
CASSLTPRDRVGYTF
TGTGCCAGCAGCTTAACCCCCCGGGACAGGGTTGGCTACACCTTC
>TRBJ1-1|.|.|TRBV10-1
CASSDVGQGEAFF
TGCGCCAGCAGTGATGTCGGACAAGGTGAAGCTTTCTTT